Sequencing of this TCR beta chain was carried out in a study of blood T cell repertoires in COVID-19. Some clones are missing from TCRdb's copy, which holds only in-frame ones; the method was immunoSEQ multiplex PCR. The sample includes about 220,000 clones, 83% of them seen just once. The CDR3 runs 15 residues. Trimming removed 7 bases at V and 12 bases at J, with 25 bases between. The V gene's germline CDR1 is MDHEN and CDR2 SYDVKM. The chain carries TRBV28 and TRBJ2-1; D perhaps matches TRBD2 (5 bases). This sequence was found in a woman between 35 and 50 years old with active or convalescent COVID-19. Sequencing was carried out using peripheral blood. For the CDR3, the DNA is TGTGCCAGCACCCTTTATGGGCAGTTAAGGACTGGGCAGTTCTTC. It codes for CASTLYGQLRTGQFF.